This T cell receptor (beta chain) was profiled in a study of glioma-infiltrating T cells. This clonotype has a count of ten or more. The iRepertoire nested amplicon-rescue multiplex PCR amplified TCR alpha and beta CDR3s from RNA. TCRdb re-called the multiplex PCR reads with MiXCR, one entry per CDR3 protein. The sample includes around 97,000 distinct CDR3 sequences, under 30% seen only once; the top ten take around 40%. The clonotype comes from a human donor with low-grade glioma or glioblastoma, undergoing nonglioma brain surgery, or in good health (not recorded which). Source material: glioma tissue, nonneoplastic brain tissue, or PBMCs (not recorded which).

The chain's CDR3 is CASSLLPRDSYKETQYF. The DNA of the CDR3 is TGTGCCAGCAGCTTGCTTCCCCGGGACAGCTACAAAGAGACCCAGTACTTC. This chain links TRBV5-4 with TRBJ2-5; 7 bases are shared with TRBD1. Germline V gene data show CDR1 as SGHNT and CDR2 as YYREEE (reference sequence). Losses at the gene ends were 1 base for V and 3 bases for J; bases not matched to a gene: 12. The CDR3 is made up of 17 amino acids.